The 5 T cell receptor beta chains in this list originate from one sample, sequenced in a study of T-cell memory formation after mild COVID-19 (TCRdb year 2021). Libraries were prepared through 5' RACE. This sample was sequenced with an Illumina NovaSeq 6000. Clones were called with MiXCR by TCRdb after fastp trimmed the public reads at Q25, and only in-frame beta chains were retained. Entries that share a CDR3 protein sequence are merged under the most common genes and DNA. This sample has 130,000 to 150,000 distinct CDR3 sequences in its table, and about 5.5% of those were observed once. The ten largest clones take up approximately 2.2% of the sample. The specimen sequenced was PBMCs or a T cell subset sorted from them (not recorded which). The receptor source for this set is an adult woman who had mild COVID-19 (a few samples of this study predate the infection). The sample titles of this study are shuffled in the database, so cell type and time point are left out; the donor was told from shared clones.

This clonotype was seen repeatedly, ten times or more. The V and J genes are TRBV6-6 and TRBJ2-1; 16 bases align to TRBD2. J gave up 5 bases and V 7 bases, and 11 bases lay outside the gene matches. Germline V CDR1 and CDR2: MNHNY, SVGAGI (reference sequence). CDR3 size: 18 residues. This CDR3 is CASKVWGLAGGRDNEQFF. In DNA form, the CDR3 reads TGTGCCAGCAAGGTGTGGGGACTAGCGGGAGGGAGGGACAATGAGCAGTTCTTC.

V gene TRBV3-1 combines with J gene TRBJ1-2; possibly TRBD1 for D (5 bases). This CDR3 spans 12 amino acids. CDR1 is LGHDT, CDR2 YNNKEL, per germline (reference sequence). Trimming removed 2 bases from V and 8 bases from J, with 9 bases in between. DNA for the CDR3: TGTGCCAGCAGCCAAACCAACAGGGGCTACACCTTC. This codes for CASSQTNRGYTF.

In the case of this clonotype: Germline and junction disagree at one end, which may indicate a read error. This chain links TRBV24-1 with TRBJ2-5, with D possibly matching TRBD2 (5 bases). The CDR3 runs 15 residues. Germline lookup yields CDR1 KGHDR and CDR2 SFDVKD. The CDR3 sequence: CATSGFGEKEENQYF. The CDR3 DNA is TGTGCCACCAGTGGGTTTGGGGAGAAGGAAGAGAACCAGTACTTC.

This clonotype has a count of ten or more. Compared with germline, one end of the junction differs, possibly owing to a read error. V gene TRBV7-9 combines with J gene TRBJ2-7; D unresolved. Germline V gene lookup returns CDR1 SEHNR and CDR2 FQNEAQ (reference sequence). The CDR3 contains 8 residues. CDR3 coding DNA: TGTGCCATCCCATCTATGGGGTTC. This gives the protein CAIPSMGF.

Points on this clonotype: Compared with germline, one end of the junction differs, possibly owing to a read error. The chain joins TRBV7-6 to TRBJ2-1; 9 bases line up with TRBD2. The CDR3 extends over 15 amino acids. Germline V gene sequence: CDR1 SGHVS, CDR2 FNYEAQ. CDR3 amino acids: CSSSSQRGATNEQFF. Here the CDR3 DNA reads TGTTCCAGCAGCTCCCAGCGGGGGGCGACCAATGAGCAGTTCTTC.